The sequence of this TCR beta chain was determined in a study of blood T cell repertoires in COVID-19. Per the study methods: Reference gene primer amplification gave estimated nucleated cell counts. The repertoire was sequenced with immunoSEQ multiplex PCR; TCRdb's copy has only in-frame clones and lacks some. Clonal size and the V and J genes are those of that table, whereas D and trimming came from the DNA. This table holds some 97,000 clones, roughly nine tenths found once. V lost 5 bases to trimming and J lost 7 bases; unmatched junction nucleotides: 7. Germline-derived CDR1 and CDR2 are SNHLY and FYNNEI. The CDR3 covers 13 residues.

Source material: peripheral blood. This receptor was taken from a man in his thirties or forties in a cohort sampled during active COVID-19. The chain has TRBV2 and TRBJ2-5; the match to TRBD1 covers 7 bases. The CDR3, as DNA: TGTGCCAGCAGTCAGGAACAGGGGTCGACCCAGTACTTC. Its translation is CASSQEQGSTQYF. Together with reference TRBV2 and TRBJ2-5, the CDR3 gives the full variable domain: EPEVTQTPSHQVTQMGQEVILRCVPISNHLYFYWYRQILGQKVEFLVSFYNNEISEKSEIFDDQFSVERPDGSNFTLKIRSTKLEDSAMYFCASSQEQGSTQYFGPGTRLLVL.